This T cell receptor (beta chain) appears in the sequencing data of a study of T cell responses to AZD1222 COVID-19 vaccine. Study-wide findings and caveats: There were vaccine-associated CD4 TCRs across spike, dominant at 160-218 and 743-854. Samples come after the peak T cell response, not at day 14. Recipients of AZD1222 seropositive at baseline numbered only 6 or 7.

CDR1 LNHDA and CDR2 SQIVND come from the germline V gene (reference sequence). The CDR3 covers 14 residues. Trimming removed 7 bases at V and 1 base at J, with 11 bases between. TCRdb's copy holds only in-frame clones and misses some; the assay was immunoSEQ multiplex PCR. The sample includes 75,000 to 85,000 clones, 87% seen only once; the top ten take roughly a quarter. Concerning this clone itself: No antigen is known for it.

The J gene is TRBJ1-5, the V gene TRBV19, with a possible D match to TRBD1 (5 bases). The material was peripheral blood, obtained on day 0 of AZD1222 vaccination. This TCR came from an adult in good health. CDR3 loop: CASTDSWSNQPQHF. The CDR3 region has the DNA TGTGCCAGTACTGACAGTTGGAGCAATCAGCCCCAGCATTTT.